One and the same sample provided the 20 T cell receptor beta chains below, sequenced in a study of blood T cell repertoires in COVID-19. Libraries were prepared by immunoSEQ multiplex PCR; TCRdb keeps only in-frame clonotypes and omits some of them. The sample carries about 160,000 clones, about 82% recorded once. Sequencing input: peripheral blood. Receptors were obtained from a man aged 45-60 years with active or convalescent COVID-19.

This chain connects TRBV4-3 to TRBJ1-2, with 8 bases fitting TRBD1. The V gene's germline CDR1 is LGHNA and CDR2 YSLEER. V trimming: 1 base; J trimming: 5 bases; junction bases outside the gene matches: 6. The CDR3 is 15 residues long. CDR3 residues: CASSQVHRGDYGYTF. The CDR3 bases are TGCGCCAGCAGCCAAGTGCACAGGGGGGATTATGGCTACACCTTC.

This clone came up once. The rearrangement uses TRBV6-6 and TRBJ2-7; D not certain. The CDR3 covers 14 residues. Germline V gene lookup returns CDR1 MNHNY and CDR2 SVGAGI (reference sequence). V was clipped by 0 bases and J by 7 bases, with 13 bases between them. CDR3 nucleotide sequence: TGTGCCAGCAGTTACTCGGAGACCATTCTAGAGCAGTACTTC. Amino acid sequence: CASSYSETILEQYF.

The gene calls are TRBV24-1 and TRBJ2-2; tentatively, D is TRBD2 (5 bases). V lost 5 bases and J lost 0, with 6 bases in between. Per the germline V gene, CDR1 is KGHDR and CDR2 is SFDVKD. The CDR3 is 14 amino acids. DNA of the CDR3: TGTGCCACCAGTGCCGGGGCGAACACCGGGGAGCTGTTTTTT. Residues: CATSAGANTGELFF.

V is TRBV9 and J is TRBJ2-3, with 10 nucleotides matching TRBD2. V trimming: 4 bases; J trimming: 2 bases; junction bases outside the gene matches: 7. Per germline, CDR1 SGDLS and CDR2 YYNGEE. The CDR3 covers 16 residues. CDR3 residues: CASSLTAGGTTDTQYF. The CDR3 DNA is TGTGCCAGCAGCCTAACAGCGGGGGGGACCACAGATACGCAGTATTTT.

This chain joins TRBV6-5 and TRBJ1-1; no firm D call. V was pared by 2 bases and J by 1 base, with 8 bases between. Germline CDR1 MNHEY, CDR2 SVGAGI. CDR3 length equals 14 residues. The CDR3: CASSYRASNTEAFF. CDR3 nucleotide sequence: TGTGCCAGCAGTTACAGAGCGTCGAACACTGAAGCTTTCTTT.

V is TRBV14 and J is TRBJ2-2; 10 bases map to TRBD1. CDR3 length equals 17 residues. J lost 4 bases, V lost 3 bases, and 8 bases had no gene match. Per germline, CDR1 SGHDN and CDR2 FVKESK. CDR3 region: CASSHLGTGAVTGELFF. In nucleotides, the CDR3 is TGTGCCAGCAGCCACCTGGGGACAGGGGCCGTCACCGGGGAGCTGTTTTTT.

V gene TRBV3-1 (or the pseudogene TRBV3-2) combines with J gene TRBJ2-1; tentatively, D is TRBD2 (6 bases). The ends were cut back, 0 bases at V and 15 bases at J, with 15 bases in the middle. Germline CDR1 reads LGHDT; CDR2 reads YNNKEL (reference sequence). CDR3 length: 13 amino acids. The CDR3 bases are TGTGCCAGCAGCCAAGATGGCCAGCGGGCTCGGTTCTTC. As protein: CASSQDGQRARFF.

The J gene is TRBJ2-3, the V gene TRBV9; D is perhaps TRBD1 (6 bases). V gave up 0 bases and J gave up 7 bases, with 12 bases separating them. CDR1 and CDR2 from the germline V gene are SGDLS and YYNGEE. The CDR3 runs to 14 residues. As DNA, the CDR3 is TGTGCCAGCAGCGTAGGGGGGCCCGAGCATACGCAGTATTTT. As protein: CASSVGGPEHTQYF.

The chain links TRBV2 to TRBJ1-2, with 11 bases that match TRBD1. Unmatched junction bases numbered 17, after V lost 8 bases and J lost 3 bases. This CDR3 region has 18 residues. Germline CDR1 SNHLY, CDR2 FYNNEI. This CDR3 is CASGRGTGGFQDHYGYTF. DNA for the CDR3: TGTGCCAGCGGGCGGGGGACAGGGGGTTTTCAGGACCACTATGGCTACACCTTC.

V gene TRBV19 combines with J gene TRBJ1-4; D gene uncertain. The germline gives CDR1 LNHDA, CDR2 SQIVND (reference sequence). V was trimmed by 8 bases and J by 4 bases, leaving 14 bases between them. The CDR3 has 14 residues. DNA of the CDR3: TGTGCCAGTTCCCGGCGGGAGTTTAATGAAAAACTGTTTTTT. Protein sequence: CASSRREFNEKLFF.

The rearrangement uses TRBV6-1 and TRBJ2-5; 12 nucleotides agree with TRBD2. The V gene end was trimmed by 6 bases and the J gene end by 5 bases; junction bases not matched to a gene: 7. Germline V gene sequence: CDR1 MNHNS, CDR2 SASEGT. The CDR3 runs 15 residues. The CDR3 DNA sequence: TGTGCCAGCAGCCGGACTAGCGGGATGAGTGAGACCCAGTACTTC. Its translation is CASSRTSGMSETQYF.

The chain recombines TRBV7-2 with TRBJ1-5, with D perhaps matching TRBD1 (6 bases). CDR1 and CDR2 (germline): SGHTA, FQGNSA. The CDR3 has 18 residues. Deletions cut 1 base from V and 2 bases from J, with 18 bases between. CDR3 sequence: CASSLVVGAQGGNQPQHF. The CDR3 DNA reads TGTGCCAGCAGCTTAGTTGTGGGGGCGCAGGGTGGCAATCAGCCCCAGCATTTT.

The chain couples TRBV29-1 to TRBJ2-1; the match to TRBD2 covers 7 bases. The CDR3 has 15 amino acids. The V segment lost 8 bases and the J segment 9 bases; nucleotides outside the gene matches: 19. Per the germline V gene, CDR1 is SQVTM and CDR2 is ANQGSEA. CDR3 region: CSTPFDGGNFAEQFF. In nucleotides, the CDR3 is TGCAGCACCCCTTTTGACGGGGGGAACTTCGCTGAGCAGTTCTTC.

This rearrangement joins TRBV11-2 to TRBJ1-3; possible D gene TRBD1, 6 bases. Germline V gene lookup returns CDR1 SGHAT and CDR2 FQNNGV. V was cut by 4 bases and J by 2 bases, with 18 bases left in between. This CDR3 region has 17 residues. For the CDR3, the DNA is TGTGCCAGCAGCTCGATCGTCCAGGGACACGCTGGAAACACCATATATTTT. It is translated as CASSSIVQGHAGNTIYF.

This clone was counted once. The chain employs TRBV24-1 and TRBJ2-2; maybe TRBD1 (5 bases). Trimming stripped 4 bases from V and 0 bases from J, with 17 bases between. CDR3 length: 18 amino acids. CDR1 and CDR2 (germline): KGHDR, SFDVKD. The CDR3 here is CATSDAMGLPTNTGELFF. The CDR3 DNA reads as TGTGCCACCAGTGACGCTATGGGGCTGCCTACGAACACCGGGGAGCTGTTTTTT.

The CDR3 region has the DNA TGTGCCAGCAGCGTAGAAACAGGGGTGAGCTCACCCCTCCACTTT. Its protein is CASSVETGVSSPLHF. V gene TRBV9 combines with J gene TRBJ1-6; 7 nucleotides line up with TRBD1. The V gene end was trimmed by 0 bases and the J gene end by 10 bases; junction bases not matched to a gene: 7. This CDR3 is built from 15 residues. Germline CDR1 reads SGDLS; CDR2 reads YYNGEE. Full variable domain (remainder filled in from reference TRBV9 and TRBJ1-6): DSGVTQTPKHLITATGQRVTLRCSPRSGDLSVYWYQQSLDQGLQFLIQYYNGEERAKGNILERFSAQQFPDLHSELNLSSLELGDSALYFCASSVETGVSSPLHFGNGTRLTVT.

CDR3 nucleotide sequence: TGTGCCAGTAGTCCCCGACAATCCAACACCGGGGAGCTGTTTTTT. As protein: CASSPRQSNTGELFF. This chain uses TRBV19 with TRBJ2-2, with D hard to call. V was clipped by 5 bases and J by 2 bases, with 12 bases between them. The CDR3 spans 15 residues. Germline V gene sequence: CDR1 LNHDA, CDR2 SQIVND (reference sequence).

The rearrangement uses TRBV11-3 and TRBJ2-3; D might be TRBD2 (5 bases). Per the germline V gene, CDR1 is SGHNT and CDR2 is YENEEA. The CDR3 consists of 15 residues. Trimming pared 3 bases from V and 1 base from J, leaving 11 bases between. The CDR3 loop reads CASSFVPGGTDTQYF. The CDR3 nucleotides read TGTGCCAGCAGCTTTGTCCCCGGGGGCACAGATACGCAGTATTTT.

The CDR3 DNA follows: TGCAGCGTTGGTCCCGGGGGAAGGAACACTGAAGCTTTCTTT. Translated, it gives CSVGPGGRNTEAFF. The V and J genes are TRBV29-1 and TRBJ1-1, with a tentative D call TRBD1 (5 bases). This CDR3 is 14 amino acids long. The germline CDR1 and CDR2 sequences are SQVTM and ANQGSEA. Deletions cut 4 bases from V and 1 base from J, with 13 bases between.

V usage is TRBV4-1 and J usage is TRBJ2-1, with 9 bases identical to TRBD1. Germline CDR1 reads MGHRA; CDR2 reads YSYEKL. V lost 6 bases and J lost 8; bases outside the gene matches: 8. The CDR3 totals 14 residues. The CDR3: CASRHTGGRDEQFF. The DNA of the CDR3 is TGCGCCAGCAGACACACAGGGGGCAGGGATGAGCAGTTCTTC.